The 32 T cell receptor beta chains below were found in one sample sequenced in a study of CD8 T cells in Susac syndrome. cDNA came from about 0.5 to 1 ug RNA primed by random hexamers. Using its own MiXCR run on the immunoSEQ multiplex PCR reads, TCRdb lists one record per CDR3 protein. The data hold about 290,000 distinct CDR3 sequences, with about 88% observed a single time. Source material: CD8+ T cells from PBMCs. The receptors stem from a human donor with multiple sclerosis.

V gene TRBV4-2 combines with J gene TRBJ2-7; no clear D gene. Germline-derived CDR1 and CDR2 are LGHNA and YNFKEQ. The V end lost 4 bases, the J end lost 2 bases, and 21 bases lay between the germline ends. The CDR3 length is 17 residues. CDR3: CASSLIRSGPQPYEQYF. CDR3 nucleotide sequence: TGTGCCAGCAGCCTTATTCGCTCAGGTCCTCAACCCTACGAGCAGTACTTC.

The chain is built from TRBV9 and TRBJ2-5; TRBD1 matches 7 bases. V was pared by 3 bases and J by 2 bases, with 4 bases of the junction left unmatched. The CDR3 loop spans 14 amino acids. The germline gives CDR1 SGDLS, CDR2 YYNGEE. The CDR3 loop reads CASSAGQPQETQYF. CDR3 sequence (DNA): TGTGCCAGCAGCGCGGGACAGCCTCAAGAGACCCAGTACTTC.

The V call is TRBV9, the J call TRBJ2-1, with 8 bases matching TRBD2. The V segment lost 3 bases and the J segment 15 bases; nucleotides outside the gene matches: 8. CDR3 length equals 12 residues. Germline loops: CDR1 SGDLS, CDR2 YYNGEE. CDR3 nucleotide sequence: TGTGCCAGCAGCGGGCTCAGCGGGGGATTGTTCTTC. As protein: CASSGLSGGLFF. The whole variable domain, filled in from reference TRBV9 and TRBJ2-1, reads DSGVTQTPKHLITATGQRVTLRCSPRSGDLSVYWYQQSLDQGLQFLIQYYNGEERAKGNILERFSAQQFPDLHSELNLSSLELGDSALYFCASSGLSGGLFFGPGTRLTVL.

Worth noting for this clonotype: At one end the junction does not follow the germline gene, possibly because of a read error. The chain links TRBV4-2 to TRBJ2-3, with TRBD2 matching 9 bases. The CDR3 sequence is 18 residues long. From germline, CDR1 is LGHNA and CDR2 YNFKEQ. CDR3 residues: CASCQEPGGGGAADTQYF. The CDR3 DNA reads as TGTGCCAGCTGCCAAGAACCTGGTGGCGGGGGGGCCGCAGATACGCAGTATTTT.

The chain carries TRBV12-3 or TRBV12-4 and TRBJ2-2; perhaps TRBD2 as D (9 bases). Trimming took 6 bases from V and 6 from J, leaving 26 bases between them. The CDR3 contains 18 residues. For the CDR3, the DNA is TGTGCCAGCAGAAAGGACAGGGCAAGTAGCGGGGGTTCCGGGGAGCTGTTTTTT. Its translation: CASRKDRASSGGSGELFF.

This clonotype was seen once. The DNA of the CDR3 is TGTGCCAGCAGCTTGGGATGGACAGCGGACTACAATGAGCAGTTCTTC. Its translation: CASSLGWTADYNEQFF. The gene calls are TRBV11-2 and TRBJ2-1; a possible D gene is TRBD1 (6 bases). Germline CDR1 and CDR2: SGHAT and FQNNGV. The CDR3 is 16 residues long. Trimming removed 3 bases at V and 3 bases at J, with 15 bases between.

This clonotype was observed a handful of times. This rearrangement joins TRBV19 to TRBJ1-5; D not resolved. The germline CDR1 and CDR2 sequences are LNHDA and SQIVND (reference sequence). V was trimmed by 8 bases and J by 5 bases, leaving 4 bases between them. The CDR3 loop spans 10 amino acids. In DNA form, the CDR3 reads TGTGCCAGTGGGGATCAGCCCCAGCATTTT. It codes for CASGDQPQHF.

This sequence joins TRBV28 and TRBJ2-6; 8 positions agree with TRBD2. CDR1 MDHEN and CDR2 SYDVKM come from the germline V gene. With V trimmed by 4 bases and J by 12 bases, 8 bases remained unmatched. This CDR3 spans 14 amino acids. In DNA, the CDR3 is TGTGCCAGCAGTTCCGCGGGGGGTGGTACCGTCCTGACTTTC. As protein: CASSSAGGGTVLTF.

The chain recombines TRBV6-2 or TRBV6-3 with TRBJ1-2; no clear D. CDR1 and CDR2 (germline): MNHEY, SVGEGT. This CDR3 contains 12 residues. Trimming pared 5 bases from V and 8 bases from J, leaving 12 bases between. CDR3 sequence: CASSRTASGYTF. The CDR3 bases are TGTGCCAGCAGTAGGACCGCCTCGGGCTACACCTTC.

The rearrangement joins TRBV28 to TRBJ2-7; D perhaps matches TRBD1 (5 bases). The CDR3 has 16 residues. V gave up 7 bases and J gave up 3 bases, with 22 bases separating them. CDR1 and CDR2 (germline): MDHEN, SYDVKM. The CDR3 region is CASTPRQTLLYYEQYF. The CDR3 coding sequence is TGTGCCAGCACCCCGCGACAGACCCTTCTATACTACGAGCAGTACTTC.

The chain carries TRBV7-9 and TRBJ2-2; D call uncertain. The CDR3 extends over 19 amino acids. The V gene's germline CDR1 is SEHNR and CDR2 FQNEAQ (reference sequence). Trimming cost V 2 bases and J 0 bases, with 19 bases left between them. The CDR3 here is CASSLLPDETFPNTGELFF. The CDR3 DNA follows: TGTGCCAGCAGCTTACTCCCTGACGAGACCTTCCCGAACACCGGGGAGCTGTTTTTT.

V is TRBV27 and J is TRBJ2-1, with no clear D. The CDR3 length is 14 residues. Trimming shortened V by 3 bases and J by 5 bases, and 11 bases separated the two germline ends. CDR1 MNHEY and CDR2 SMNVEV come from the germline V gene (reference sequence). In nucleotides, the CDR3 is TGTGCCAGCAGTTTCACTCGGAAAAACAATGAGCAGTTCTTC. This sequence encodes CASSFTRKNNEQFF.

The chain employs TRBV5-6 and TRBJ2-7; 8 bases map to TRBD2. V lost 3 bases, J lost 4 bases, and 9 bases stayed unmatched. The CDR3 length is 15 residues. The germline CDR1 and CDR2 sequences are SGHDT and YYEEEE. The CDR3 loop reads CASSSRGGSLYEQYF. The CDR3 DNA reads as TGTGCCAGCAGCTCTCGGGGGGGTTCCCTGTACGAGCAGTACTTC.

V and J are TRBV9 and TRBJ1-1, with 8 bases that match TRBD1. The CDR3 length is 15 residues. The ends lost 3 bases at V and 2 bases at J; junction bases unmatched: 6. The germline V gene encodes CDR1 SGDLS and CDR2 YYNGEE. CDR3 sequence reads: CASSAGTGSNTEAFF. The DNA of the CDR3 is TGTGCCAGCAGCGCAGGGACAGGATCCAACACTGAAGCTTTCTTT.

The J gene is TRBJ2-7, the V gene TRBV5-3; D is ambiguous. TRBV5-3 is filed as an ORF, its function uncertain. The CDR3 contains 15 residues. Trimming removed 6 bases from V and 6 bases from J, with 22 bases in between. The CDR3 sequence is CARTRPWAALSEQYF. For the CDR3, the DNA is TGTGCCAGAACCAGGCCTTGGGCAGCCTTAAGCGAGCAGTACTTC.

The chain links TRBV5-1 to TRBJ2-7; 7 bases match TRBD1. CDR3 length: 13 residues. Trimming at V came to 5 bases and at J to 6 bases, leaving 8 bases not matched to a gene. Germline CDR1 is SGHRS and CDR2 is YFSETQ. CDR3 in DNA: TGCGCCAGCAGTTTCCGACAGGGAAGCGAGCAGTACTTC. Amino acids: CASSFRQGSEQYF.

V usage is TRBV11-1 and J usage is TRBJ2-5, with a weak D call TRBD2 (5 bases). The CDR3 spans 15 residues. Germline V gene lookup returns CDR1 SGHAT and CDR2 FQDESV (reference sequence). The V end lost 2 bases, the J end lost 2 bases, and 12 bases lay between the germline ends. The CDR3 DNA reads TGTGCCAGCAGCTTATTGGACTTGGGGCAAGAGACCCAGTACTTC. Protein product: CASSLLDLGQETQYF.

This clonotype came up once. The chain uses TRBV5-1 and TRBJ2-7, with 7 bases matching TRBD2. Germline CDR1 reads SGHRS; CDR2 reads YFSETQ. This CDR3 contains 17 residues. The junction had 15 bases not matched to a gene; V was cut back by 4 bases and J by 2 bases. In nucleotides, the CDR3 is TGCGCCAGCAGCCCCCTGGCAGGCCTAGCGGAGACCTACGAGCAGTACTTC. Encoded protein: CASSPLAGLAETYEQYF.

This clonotype was counted a single time. J is TRBJ2-1 and V is TRBV9; tentative D call: TRBD1 (6 bases). The CDR3 runs 15 residues. Trimming shortened V by 4 bases and J by 4 bases, and 15 bases separated the two germline ends. Germline V gives CDR1 SGDLS, CDR2 YYNGEE. CDR3 residues: CASSFHPDSYNEQFF. The CDR3 DNA sequence: TGTGCCAGCAGCTTTCATCCGGACAGTTACAATGAGCAGTTCTTC.

The chain has TRBV6-1 and TRBJ2-3; 14 positions agree with TRBD2. CDR3 size: 15 residues. The V gene's germline CDR1 is MNHNS and CDR2 SASEGT. V was clipped by 6 bases and J by 4 bases; unmatched bases: 3. Written as DNA, the CDR3 is TGTGCCAGCAGGGGACTAGCGGGGGAGTCAGATACGCAGTATTTT. It yields the protein CASRGLAGESDTQYF.

The V gene is TRBV4-3, the J gene TRBJ1-2, with 8 bases that match TRBD1. V trimming: 2 bases; J trimming: 4 bases; junction bases outside the gene matches: 15. The CDR3 runs 18 residues. Germline-derived CDR1 and CDR2 are LGHNA and YSLEER. The CDR3 protein is CASSQIPKTGAHIYGYTF. In nucleotides, the CDR3 is TGCGCCAGCAGCCAAATACCAAAGACAGGGGCCCATATCTATGGCTACACCTTC.

The rearrangement joins TRBV7-8 to TRBJ2-4; D is possibly TRBD1 or TRBD2 (5 bases each). The CDR3 runs 13 residues. Germline assignment: CDR1 SGHVS and CDR2 FQNEAQ. Trimming took 2 bases from V and 8 from J, leaving 10 bases between them. The CDR3 nucleotides are TGTGCCAGCAGCTTATGGCTGGGGGACATTCAGTACTTC. It is translated as CASSLWLGDIQYF.

The chain has TRBV20-1 and TRBJ2-7, with 9 bases aligning to TRBD1. The germline V gene encodes CDR1 DFQATT and CDR2 SNEGSKA (reference sequence). The CDR3 covers 15 residues. V was pared by 6 bases and J by 4 bases, with 13 bases of the junction left unmatched. CDR3 nucleotides: TGCAGTGCAGTATCCGGGACAGGGCTGACGTACGAGCAGTACTTC. As protein: CSAVSGTGLTYEQYF.

This chain uses TRBV3-1 with TRBJ2-1; TRBD2 aligns across 9 bases. Germline V gives CDR1 LGHDT, CDR2 YNNKEL (reference sequence). V lost 1 base, J lost 7 bases, and 5 bases stayed unmatched. There are 15 residues in the CDR3. CDR3 region: CASSQVAGGQNEQFF. DNA for the CDR3: TGTGCCAGCAGCCAAGTGGCGGGGGGGCAAAATGAGCAGTTCTTC.

V is TRBV4-2 and J is TRBJ2-7, with 8 bases fitting TRBD2. This CDR3 spans 16 amino acids. V lost 0 bases to trimming and J lost 0 bases; unmatched junction nucleotides: 4. Germline V gives CDR1 LGHNA, CDR2 YNFKEQ. The CDR3 sequence: CASSQEFGGASYEQYF. In DNA form, the CDR3 reads TGTGCCAGCAGCCAAGAATTCGGGGGGGCCTCCTACGAGCAGTACTTC.

This clonotype was picked up one time. The J gene is TRBJ2-3, the V gene TRBV7-9, with 11 bases lining up with TRBD2. V was pared by 2 bases and J by 2 bases, with 3 bases of the junction left unmatched. The length of the CDR3 is 16 residues. Germline assignment: CDR1 SEHNR and CDR2 FQNEAQ (reference sequence). This CDR3 reads CASSLPGLADTDTQYF. The CDR3 DNA reads TGTGCCAGCAGCTTACCGGGACTAGCGGACACAGATACGCAGTATTTT.

V and J are TRBV20-1 and TRBJ2-1; D unresolved. The germline V gene encodes CDR1 DFQATT and CDR2 SNEGSKA (reference sequence). V lost 4 bases and J lost 5, with 15 bases in between. CDR3 length: 14 amino acids. CDR3 protein: CSAKHGLGNNEQFF. As DNA, the CDR3 is TGCAGTGCTAAACACGGCTTGGGAAACAATGAGCAGTTCTTC.

The chain uses TRBV7-9 and TRBJ2-7, with TRBD1 identical over 7 bases. Germline V gene data show CDR1 as SEHNR and CDR2 as FQNEAQ (reference sequence). The junction had 14 bases not matched to a gene; V was cut back by 5 bases and J by 7 bases. This CDR3 is built from 15 residues. Written as DNA, the CDR3 is TGTGCCAGCAGCCCGTCGGACAGGAGGCTCGGGGAGCAGTACTTC. Its protein product is CASSPSDRRLGEQYF.

Details on this clonotype: One end of the junction does not line up with germline, which may come from a read error. The V call is TRBV7-7, the J call TRBJ2-2; D is ambiguous. Germline loops: CDR1 SSHAT, CDR2 FNYEAQ (reference sequence). This CDR3 region has 17 residues. The DNA of the CDR3 is TGTGCTAGCAGCCCCAAGGATGCTAGTTCGGTCACCGGGGAGCTGTTTTTT. Residues: CASSPKDASSVTGELFF.

This clonotype was observed a single time. This chain links TRBV11-2 with TRBJ2-7; D is unresolved. The CDR3 is 14 amino acids. The V end lost 2 bases, the J end lost 6 bases, and 14 bases lay between the germline ends. The germline V gene encodes CDR1 SGHAT and CDR2 FQNNGV. The CDR3 loop reads CASSLLRNTVEQYF. CDR3 nucleotides: TGTGCCAGCAGCTTATTGAGGAACACGGTCGAGCAGTACTTC.

Concerning this clonotype itself: Its ends do not fully match the called genes, so a read error is possible. The chain links TRBV7-7 to TRBJ2-1; 8 nucleotides line up with TRBD1. The CDR3 loop spans 15 amino acids. In germline, CDR1 is SSHAT, CDR2 FNYEAQ (reference sequence). The CDR3 here is CASSLGTGQGHEQFF. DNA of the CDR3: TGTGCTAGCAGCTTAGGCACTGGACAGGGACATGAGCAGTTCTTC.

The chain has TRBV28 and TRBJ2-1; 10 nucleotides agree with TRBD2. This CDR3 region has 15 residues. Germline values: CDR1 MDHEN, CDR2 SYDVKM. V gave up 3 bases and J gave up 5 bases; unmatched junction bases: 4. CDR3 protein: CASSFGTSAHNEQFF. The CDR3 DNA follows: TGTGCCAGCAGTTTTGGGACTAGCGCACACAATGAGCAGTTCTTC.